The clone carrying this T cell receptor beta chain was found a few times. Its cognate antigen is unknown. The protocol was immunoSEQ multiplex PCR, while the TCRdb copy is restricted to in-frame clones and leaves out a portion. Here the sample spans 40,000 to 50,000 clones, around 74% being singletons. CD4+ T cells specific for antigen were expanded with viral peptide pools by the ViraFEST assay before sequencing. Following 10 days of culture, CD4+ T cells were isolated. This person caught SARS-CoV-2 sometime from March to December 2020, and PCR testing confirmed the infection. Cultures of fewer than 2.5 million PBMC per well contained 8 to 10 IU/ml IL-2 plus 10 ug/ml peptides. These data belong to a study of vaccination effects on CD4 cells after COVID-19. Whole-study findings and limits: Clones arising from infection and from vaccination showed marked clonal contraction late after vaccination.

The CDR3 contains 13 residues. V lost 4 bases to trimming and J lost 7 bases, with 13 bases between them. Germline assignment: CDR1 LNHDA and CDR2 SQIVND (reference sequence). The chain has TRBV19 and TRBJ1-1; a possible D gene is TRBD1 (6 bases). Sequencing used CD4+ T cells from PBMCs cultured with a peptide pool, obtained before COVID-19 vaccination. The receptor's source is a human donor who had a prior SARS-CoV-2 infection. For the CDR3, the DNA is TGTGCCAGTAGTAGACAGGACAGAAATGAAGCTTTCTTT. Protein product: CASSRQDRNEAFF.